The following is a T cell receptor beta chain sequence with its context. Its target antigen remains unknown. No base-level quality is on record; no much larger clone is a single base apart. From its cysteine to its phenylalanine, the CDR3 spans 13 amino acids. Kept here is only the CDR3 DNA, which spans 39 bases and is read in frame from base 1. CDR1 GTSNPN and CDR2 SVGIG were looked up in the germline V gene (reference sequence). V sheds 0 bases and J sheds 4 bases, leaving 9 bases between their ends. This sample was taken from a study of cytomegalovirus exposure and HLA in healthy donors (TCRdb year 2017). General notes on the study: An earlier analysis of 587 of the donors reported approximately 300 Gb of sequence data and 120 million or so unique TCR beta sequences from some 180 million T cells. In a later analysis, previously published TCR beta repertoires from 550 to 750 donors were re-analyzed and high-resolution HLA genotyping was added so that TCR occurrence patterns could be studied. All discovery cohort repertoires had been generated using a single sequencing platform. Rather than using new phenotypic data, the later analysis identified candidate immune exposures from TCR beta sequences and from how often those sequences occurred across donors. An early release covering roughly 640 HLA-typed donors comprised about 300 gigabases of sequencing data and about 90 million unique TCR sequences. Among the roughly 390 genotyped donors, around 81% belonged to the genetic ancestry cluster associated with self-reported Caucasian donors. Among 350 to 400 genotyped donors of the cohort, an average of about 240,000 unique TCR beta nucleotide sequences were sequenced per donor, 15% to 20% of them non-productive. HLA typing included class I and class II loci at four-digit resolution. To predict cytomegalovirus infection status, the study combined high-throughput TCR immunosequencing, statistical association of individual TCRs with disease status, and machine learning. Genome-wide SNP genotypes for about 60% of the roughly 670 donors were used in a later genetic analysis, which treated that subset as a discovery cohort. Five DR-DQ haplotypes were handled as single units for association and clustering, since linkage in the cohort was strong. To decide whether each TCR beta V gene segment behaved as functional or pseudogenic, an earlier analysis of fewer than 750 of the donors relied on high-throughput TCR beta sequencing. The study profiled the T cell repertoires of 500 to 800 subjects by immunosequencing and related them to cytomegalovirus serostatus. The study aimed to test whether signatures of past pathogen exposure could be identified by cataloging public T cell receptors. Donor age, sex, ethnicity and CMV serostatus were compiled alongside the repertoire data. In addition to the first cohort of 666 subjects, a separate validation cohort of 130 or so different subjects was used. The number of donors typed differed by locus, with 629-630 for A, B, C, DRB1 and DQB1, more than 500 for DQA1, approximately 570 for DPA1, and around 460 for DPB1. Results and caveats for the whole study, not just this receptor: Compared with the roughly 710-donor mean, donors in an Asian-associated ancestry cluster had fewer N-insertions in productive TCRs, according to a later genetic analysis. In both the original and validation cohorts, the classifier was reported to diagnose cytomegalovirus status with high specificity and sensitivity. A later analysis found that most CMV-associated TCR beta chains appeared HLA-restricted, with HLA associations seemingly driven largely by CMV exposure. In the study, 150 to 200 TCR beta chains were listed as associated with cytomegalovirus. A group of highly shared sequence variants was considered likely to be a technical artifact of the sequencing pipeline. In vitro tests confirmed that a few of the cytomegalovirus-associated TCR beta chains recognize cytomegalovirus antigens. When HLA alleles, especially DR and DQ, strongly co-occurred, attributing TCR associations to individual alleles was difficult. An earlier analysis of approximately 570 of the donors showed that most TCR beta V segments appeared in productive rearrangements either about 90% or about 30% of the time, which broadly matched IMGT annotations. According to the authors, the approach could potentially be generalized to other disease states and immunological phenotypes. This cohort had only TCR beta chains sequenced, and the lack of alpha or paired-chain data limited which features could be detected. A later analysis found that HLA-associated TCR beta chains were more clonally expanded and had lower generation probabilities than equally common non-associated chains. The presence/absence analyses assumed that sequencing depth was roughly uniform across donors, and that assumption may not be true. A later analysis associated about 18,000 TCR beta sequences with specific HLA alleles at a false discovery rate of 0.05. In a later analysis, several top co-occurrence clusters were reported to appear linked to parvovirus B19, influenza, CMV and Epstein-Barr virus. An association between a missense DCLRE1C variant and V-gene and J-gene trimming of TCR beta chains was found in a later genetic analysis and replicated in an independent cohort. Immune exposure information for the cohort was limited to CMV serostatus. In a later analysis, TCR association rates were found to vary across HLA loci, with the most associated TCRs seen for DRB1 alleles and the fewest for HLA-C alleles. Because counts were too low, 15 to 20 rarely observed V segments, including chromosome 9 orphons, were excluded from the earlier analysis of some 540 of the donors. Linkage disequilibrium might explain the correlated functional status among segregating V segments, but an unknown experimental factor could not be ruled out. A further reported finding was that TCR beta sequences accurately predicted the HLA-A and HLA-B alleles for most subjects in the first cohort. Most TCR sequences were observed very rarely across donors, whereas some public TCRs were present in many individuals. Because HLA typing was missing for some donors at each locus, association tests included only the typed subset. Some IMGT-functional V segments, including TRBV6-2 and TRBV6-3, could not be distinguished by the 87-base-pair reads and were therefore excluded.

In total, roughly 710 healthy bone marrow donors made up the cohort. At the time of sampling, all cohort members were nominally healthy, though unrecorded immune exposures were likely present. The donor tested CMV seropositive, placing the donor among the approximately 290 seropositive members of the cohort. Each donor provided a peripheral blood sample, and peripheral blood mononuclear cells were used for TCR beta sequencing. Genomic DNA was extracted from the blood cell samples with the Qiagen DNeasy Blood Extraction Kit. Library generation was performed with the immunoSEQ multiplex PCR assay. The multiplex PCR relied on a mix of 60 forward primers for TCR Vbeta segments and 13 reverse primers for TCR Jbeta segments. Amplification of the CDR3 region of rearranged TCR beta genes was performed with a multiplex PCR assay on genomic DNA. On the Illumina HiSeq System, the amplified TCR beta libraries were sequenced as 87-base-pair reads. Per the source publication's procedure: A later analysis counted approximately 74 million unique TCR beta chains across the 670 or so repertoires, and 9.5 million to 11 million of these chains were shared by at least two donors. A nearest-neighbor algorithm error-corrected the raw reads and collapsed the reads into unique sequences, merging closely related sequences to remove PCR and sequencing errors. To assign V, D and J gene segments, CDR3 sequences were aligned to IMGT reference sequences. For a sequence to be retained, at least a six-nucleotide match to both a V gene segment and a J gene segment was required. A rearrangement was called productive if the CDR3 had no stop codons and remained in frame with V and J, and every other rearrangement was called non-productive. CDR3 was defined by IMGT convention, running from the second conserved V-encoded cysteine to the conserved J-encoded phenylalanine. The earlier analysis of 587 of the donors excluded sequences that lacked an unambiguous match to a single V gene segment. In an earlier analysis of 500 to 750 of the donors, V segments were called functional above 56.7% productive rearrangements and were called segregating when the between-donor standard deviation exceeded 5%. To diagnose cytomegalovirus status from the catalog of TCR beta chain sequences, a statistical classification framework was built. In a later analysis, V and J genes were assigned by comparing TCR nucleotide sequences against IMGT/GENE-DB human TR gene sequences. Using the TCRdist pipeline, a later analysis assigned CDR3 sequences along with most-parsimonious VDJ recombination scenarios. In a later analysis, each TCR beta chain was defined by its CDR3 amino acid sequence together with its V-gene family, and reads lacking a unique V-gene family were excluded. To address suspected cross-contamination and a sequencing artifact, a later analysis removed approximately 600 highly shared, low-generation-probability nucleotide sequences. A later analysis calculated a clonal expansion index for each public chain from normalized within-repertoire ranks of inferred template counts. In a later analysis, generation probabilities were computed using a VDJ recombination model fitted to out-of-frame rearrangements, and the results were checked against IGoR. Hypergeometric tests were used in a later analysis to score TCR-TCR, TCR-HLA and TCR-CMV co-occurrence, with a repertoire-size bias correction applied to the TCR pairs. To estimate false discovery rates, a later analysis permuted the HLA or CMV assignments 20 times. In a later analysis, co-occurring TCRs were grouped using DBSCAN, with TCRdist sequence similarity added in when clustering inside HLA-allele-positive subsets. Repertoires with fewer than 30,000 or more than 120,000 public chains were left out of co-occurrence clustering, as were about 5 repertoires with anomalous nucleotide sharing. Sourced from immuneACCESS, this table was stored by TCRdb with only in-frame sequences that have V and J called. A share of the clones is absent; for the studies checked, an unresolved V gene accounts for under half, and the remainder has no known explanation. D and trimming come from the DNA, and the V and J calls and clone size come from that table. For this sample there are over 150,000 clones; 79% appear just once. Over 1.5% of the sample goes to the ten largest clones.

In this chain, TRBV30 is recombined with TRBJ1-1; 5 matching bases give a weak D call of TRBD1. This receptor was identified in a girl aged 10 to 17 in good health and CMV-seropositive. Material for sequencing was PBMCs. The bases read TGTGCCTGGAGTGTAAAGGGGCCCACTGAAGCTTTCTTT. This gives the protein CAWSVKGPTEAFF.